This T cell receptor beta chain was sequenced in a study of human T cells and chemical hapten exposure. Turning to the study itself: Mostly female patients had alopecia areata, totalis or universalis.

Regarding the study as a whole: Those TCRs sitting above 1 in 1000 frequency stayed the same with DPC sensitization. Given that the donors had alopecia, their immune response may differ from that seen in healthy people.

In the case of this clonotype: Its antigen remains unknown.

Time point in this sample: patch test 1, 2 weeks after DPC sensitization. Stated treatment: therapeutic diphenylcyclopropenone sensitization with weekly scalp DPC. Venepuncture was done earlier than the placement of each patch test. TCRdb itself ran the RACE reads through MiXCR, one entry per CDR3 protein. Of fewer than 400,000 distinct CDR3 sequences in the sample, around 7% were seen once. The TCR originated in a woman under 30 with alopecia areata. Some clones in this sample may be carry-over from other donors' samples. Sequences were derived from whole blood, sampled in connection with sensitization to the hapten diphenylcyclopropenone (DPC).

The CDR3 DNA follows: TGTGCCAGCAGCGGCTTAGCCAAAAACATTCAGTACTTC. It is translated as CASSGLAKNIQYF. V is TRBV6-5 and J is TRBJ2-4; no clear D. V was trimmed by 6 bases and J by 0 bases, leaving 6 bases between them. The CDR3 runs 13 residues. Per germline, CDR1 MNHEY and CDR2 SVGAGI.